This TCR beta chain was retrieved from a study of blood T cell repertoires in COVID-19 (dated by TCRdb to 2018 to 2020). About the investigation overall: The collaborator samples originated in the United States, Italy and Spain and spanned the acute and convalescent phases of COVID-19. The material from the prospective study consisted of cDNA or gDNA derived from T cells, B-cell-depleted T cells, or PBMCs. Subjects who had been exposed to COVID-19, were actively infected with it, or had recovered from it provided the deeply sampled blood TCRbeta repertoires that made up the dataset. The repertoires were released in a freely available public database intended as a resource for research on the immune response to SARS-CoV-2. Samples were obtained from the ongoing ImmuneRACE study (first 160 participants) and from about 1,300 subjects provided by 6 global collaborators. The sample metadata nearly always contained a de-identified subject ID, COVID-19 status, age in years and sex. HLA class I and class II types, where available, came from metadata supplied by the sample provider rather than from assay-based typing. On the study overall, not on this receptor specifically: The amount of clinical and demographic metadata varied by source and participant and was provided uncurated.

Participants in the prospective study were aged roughly 18 to 95 years, lived in about two dozen United States geographic areas, and enrolled through a virtual design. In the prospective study, cohorts were assigned on the basis of participant-reported clinical history obtained from a screening survey and a study questionnaire. ImmuneRACE Cohort 3 recovered participants were defined by two consecutive negative NP/OP PCR tests, healthcare professional clearance, or symptom resolution. Each participant in the prospective study had whole blood, serum and a nasopharyngeal or oropharyngeal swab collected by mobile phlebotomists. Over a 2-month period, participants in the prospective study had the option of providing additional blood draws and questionnaires. Prospective study blood samples were shipped either frozen or at room temperature before DNA extraction. In regard to this clone: Its target antigen remains unknown. No much larger clonotype is one base removed from it; base qualities were not supplied.

From cysteine to phenylalanine, the CDR3 is 13 amino acids long. The kept DNA is CDR3 alone, 39 bases in frame from the first base. V was cut back by 6 bases and J by 1 base, leaving a gap of 9 bases between them. TCRbeta CDR3 regions were amplified from genomic DNA using the immunoSEQ Assay, a bias-controlled multiplex PCR. On the study's bioinformatics: The number of nucleated cells in each sample was estimated from the amplification of reference gene primers within the assay. Sequence reads were collapsed and filtered to measure the absolute abundance of every unique TCRbeta CDR3 rearrangement. For each sample, productive Simpson clonality was calculated by taking the square root of Simpson's diversity index across productive rearrangements. TCRdb carries this immuneACCESS record with in-frame sequences only. Its versions omit some clonotypes, under half of them owing to an unresolved V gene in the studies checked, with the rest unexplained. V and J calls plus clone size are reproduced from that table; the DNA served to infer D and trimming. The sample yields some 430,000 clones; 90% were counted once. The ten largest clones represent approximately 0.55% of the sample.

Sequenced: PBMCs or T cells enriched from blood (not recorded which). The chain is encoded by TRBV12-3 or TRBV12-4 joined to TRBJ1-1; the D gene is unclear. This TCR came from a man in his late teens or twenties who had recovered from COVID-19. The CDR3 region: CASRTTGNTEAFF. The nucleotides are TGTGCCAGCAGGACGACGGGGAACACTGAAGCTTTCTTT.